A single sample is the source of the 20 T cell receptor beta chains below, sequenced in a study of blood T cell repertoires in COVID-19. Produced via immunoSEQ multiplex PCR; TCRdb's table is partial and in-frame only. The sample holds 250,000 or so clones, roughly 86% seen once. The sample consisted of PBMCs or T cells enriched from blood (not recorded which). Receptors were obtained from a woman in her fifties or sixties who had recovered from COVID-19.

The chain has TRBV9 and TRBJ1-1; 8 bases are a match to TRBD1. CDR3 size: 15 residues. V was clipped by 4 bases and J by 8 bases; unmatched bases: 13. Germline-derived CDR1 and CDR2 are SGDLS and YYNGEE. DNA of the CDR3: TGTGCCAGCAGCCCCGTACGGGACAGGAACTTAGAAGCTTTCTTT. Translation: CASSPVRDRNLEAFF.

This chain uses TRBV7-9 with TRBJ2-1; 11 bases map to TRBD2. Losses at the gene ends were 4 bases for V and 6 bases for J; bases not matched to a gene: 11. The germline V gene has CDR1 SEHNR and CDR2 FQNEAQ (reference sequence). This CDR3 region has 17 residues. The CDR3 DNA reads as TGTGCCAGCAGCTCAGACCTACTAGCGGGAGTAAGCAATGAGCAGTTCTTC. This translates into CASSSDLLAGVSNEQFF.

This clone has just one count. The genes are TRBV2 and TRBJ1-5, with 8 bases that match TRBD1. This CDR3 comprises 15 residues. V lost 5 bases, J lost 7 bases, and 10 bases stayed unmatched. CDR1 and CDR2 from the germline V gene are SNHLY and FYNNEI. The CDR3 region is CASSLGQGWGQPQHF. In DNA, the CDR3 is TGTGCCAGCAGTCTTGGACAGGGATGGGGACAGCCCCAGCATTTT.

The CDR3 region is CASSQLSGSLVGELFF. The CDR3 coding sequence is TGCGCCAGCAGCCAATTAAGCGGGAGCTTGGTCGGGGAGCTGTTTTTT. The chain employs TRBV4-3 and TRBJ2-2; the match to TRBD2 covers 8 bases. This CDR3 comprises 16 residues. Germline V gene data show CDR1 as LGHNA and CDR2 as YSLEER. The trim removed 2 bases at V and 7 bases at J, leaving 9 bases unmatched.

The chain combines TRBV5-1 with TRBJ2-1; tentatively, D is TRBD2 (5 bases). V was shortened by 0 bases and J by 10 bases, with 11 bases between the two germline ends. Per germline, CDR1 SGHRS and CDR2 YFSETQ. This CDR3 contains 13 residues. CDR3: CASSLATAAEQFF. CDR3 nucleotide sequence: TGCGCCAGCAGCTTGGCCACAGCGGCCGAGCAGTTCTTC.

This clone was detected a few times. The chain links TRBV15 to TRBJ1-1; D not certain. Germline V gene sequence: CDR1 LNHNV, CDR2 YYDKDF (reference sequence). This CDR3 has 13 residues. Trimming removed 0 bases from V and 11 bases from J, with 13 bases in between. DNA of the CDR3: TGTGCCACCAGCAGAGATCAGGATAAGCCGGCTTTCTTT. It codes for CATSRDQDKPAFF.

The V call is TRBV6-5, the J call TRBJ1-6; TRBD1 might be the D (6 bases). V was cut by 6 bases and J by 10 bases, with 16 bases left in between. Germline CDR1 and CDR2: MNHEY and SVGAGI. The CDR3 runs 14 residues. CDR3 amino acids: CASSLDRRESPLHF. The CDR3 DNA is TGTGCCAGCAGCTTAGACAGGCGTGAATCACCCCTCCACTTT.

The chain combines TRBV7-2 with TRBJ2-3; 7 bases line up with TRBD2. The CDR3 runs 15 residues. Germline CDR1 is SGHTA and CDR2 is FQGNSA. V gave up 1 base and J gave up 4 bases; unmatched junction bases: 5. CDR3 DNA sequence: TGTGCCAGCAGCTTAGGAGGCGGGAGTCCAGATACGCAGTATTTT. It codes for CASSLGGGSPDTQYF.

The chain recombines TRBV2 with TRBJ2-3; D remains ambiguous. This CDR3 is 12 amino acids long. V was shortened by 9 bases and J by 4 bases, with 11 bases between the two germline ends. CDR1 and CDR2 (germline): SNHLY, FYNNEI. The CDR3 spells CARRSRSDTQYF. CDR3 nucleotide sequence: TGTGCCAGACGTTCGCGATCAGATACGCAGTATTTT. Looking up the rest from reference TRBV2 and TRBJ2-3 gives the full variable domain: EPEVTQTPSHQVTQMGQEVILRCVPISNHLYFYWYRQILGQKVEFLVSFYNNEISEKSEIFDDQFSVERPDGSNFTLKIRSTKLEDSAMYFCARRSRSDTQYFGPGTRLTVL.

Concerning this clone itself: This specimen includes other DNA sequences encoding the same CDR3. For the CDR3, the DNA is TGTGCCAGCAGCTTACGGGGGGGCTACACCTTC. Its protein is CASSLRGGYTF. The V gene is TRBV11-2, the J gene TRBJ1-2; D possibly corresponds to TRBD1 (5 bases). Germline V CDR1 and CDR2: SGHAT, FQNNGV. V lost 2 bases to trimming and J lost 8 bases, with 6 bases between them. The CDR3 length is 11 residues. Supplemented by reference TRBV11-2 and TRBJ1-2, the full variable domain reads EAGVAQSPRYKIIEKRQSVAFWCNPISGHATLYWYQQILGQGPKLLIQFQNNGVVDDSQLPKDRFSAERLKGVDSTLKIQPAKLEDSAVYLCASSLRGGYTFGSGTRLTVV.

J is TRBJ1-3 and V is TRBV6-5; D unclear. Trimming took 0 bases from V and 0 from J, leaving 9 bases between them. This CDR3 region has 16 residues. Per the germline V gene, CDR1 is MNHEY and CDR2 is SVGAGI. This CDR3 is CASSYSALYSGNTIYF. In nucleotides, the CDR3 is TGTGCCAGCAGTTACTCGGCCCTTTACTCTGGAAACACCATATATTTT.

The chain carries TRBV28 and TRBJ1-1, with 8 positions matching TRBD1. The V gene end was trimmed by 4 bases and the J gene end by 3 bases; junction bases not matched to a gene: 7. Germline CDR1 reads MDHEN; CDR2 reads SYDVKM. The CDR3 consists of 15 residues. CDR3 protein: CASSSWDRLDTEAFF. The CDR3 DNA sequence: TGTGCCAGCAGTTCATGGGACAGGCTCGACACTGAAGCTTTCTTT.

This chain uses TRBV5-5 with TRBJ1-4; D uncertain. The length of the CDR3 is 16 residues. The germline V gene encodes CDR1 SGHKS and CDR2 YYEKEE (reference sequence). V was clipped by 4 bases and J by 8 bases, with 21 bases between them. The CDR3 spells CASSPRGDGLGEKLFF. The CDR3 DNA reads as TGTGCCAGCAGCCCCCGGGGAGATGGATTGGGGGAAAAACTGTTTTTT.

This chain uses TRBV29-1 with TRBJ2-2; 7 nucleotides agree with TRBD1. Trimming at V came to 4 bases and at J to 2 bases, leaving 7 bases not matched to a gene. Germline V CDR1 and CDR2: SQVTM, ANQGSEA. The CDR3 length is 15 residues. Here the CDR3 DNA reads TGCAGCGTTGGACAGGGCCGCTTTAACACCGGGGAGCTGTTTTTT. This translates into CSVGQGRFNTGELFF.

V is TRBV7-2 and J is TRBJ2-7, with D perhaps TRBD2 (5 bases). This CDR3 region has 16 residues. V lost 2 bases and J 0 bases, leaving 14 bases between the germline ends. Germline loops: CDR1 SGHTA, CDR2 FQGNSA. DNA of the CDR3: TGTGCCAGCAGCTTAATAGGTCTAGCCGACTCCTACGAGCAGTACTTC. Translating gives CASSLIGLADSYEQYF.

The V call is TRBV4-3, the J call TRBJ2-1, with a weak D call TRBD2 (6 bases). Trimming pared 0 bases from V and 0 bases from J, leaving 21 bases between. The CDR3 contains 20 residues. CDR1 is LGHNA and CDR2 is YSLEER in the germline V gene. CDR3: CASSQDLWALRDYSYNEQFF. The CDR3 region has the DNA TGCGCCAGCAGCCAAGATCTCTGGGCTTTGCGGGATTACTCCTACAATGAGCAGTTCTTC.

The chain joins TRBV11-2 to TRBJ1-3; no reliable D call. V lost 5 bases, J lost 0 bases, and 8 bases lay in between. This CDR3 comprises 14 residues. CDR1 and CDR2 (germline): SGHAT, FQNNGV. The DNA of the CDR3 is TGTGCCAGCAGCCTCTCAGACTCTGGAAACACCATATATTTT. Translation gives CASSLSDSGNTIYF.

The chain recombines TRBV11-2 with TRBJ1-2; no firm D call. V gave up 7 bases and J gave up 8 bases, with 14 bases separating them. Germline CDR1 and CDR2: SGHAT and FQNNGV. This CDR3 contains 12 residues. The CDR3 DNA is TGTGCCAGCACCCGGGGTGTGTCAGGCTACACCTTC. It is translated as CASTRGVSGYTF.

The chain combines TRBV4-1 with TRBJ2-7, with no clear D. The CDR3 is 15 residues long. Per the germline V gene, CDR1 is MGHRA and CDR2 is YSYEKL. The V gene lost 0 bases and the J gene lost 5 bases, with 14 bases spanning the gap. The CDR3 DNA reads as TGCGCCAGCAGCCAAGATCAAGGAGTTTGGGACGAGCAGTACTTC. The encoded protein is CASSQDQGVWDEQYF.

The chain joins TRBV7-9 to TRBJ2-3, with 12 bases fitting TRBD2. The trim removed 3 bases at V and 0 bases at J, leaving 7 bases unmatched. The germline V gene has CDR1 SEHNR and CDR2 FQNEAQ (reference sequence). This CDR3 comprises 18 residues. The CDR3 DNA reads as TGTGCCAGCAGCTTTCTAGCGGGAGGGCCTGACAGCACAGATACGCAGTATTTT. Protein sequence: CASSFLAGGPDSTDTQYF.